This is a list of T cell receptor beta chains from one sample in a study of cytomegalovirus exposure and HLA in healthy donors. TCRdb's table, derived via immunoSEQ multiplex PCR, lists solely in-frame clones and lacks some. Of roughly 120,000 clones detected, approximately 80% appear once; the ten largest clones hold roughly 6.2%. Source material: PBMCs. Receptors were obtained from a man aged 30-40 years in good health and CMV-seropositive. Each CDR3 is given with its conserved first and last residue. Each record gives: CDR3 protein, CDR3 DNA, J gene, clone size, V gene, D gene. D genes are given only for firm matches. Some rows mark clone size as missing; the rest say once, few, many or name a class of expanded clone.

cdr3_aa: CASSQTMDRDPYEQYF
cdr3_nt: TGCGCCAGCAGCCAAACGATGGACAGGGATCCCTACGAGCAGTACTTC
j_call: TRBJ2-7
clone_size: few
v_call: TRBV4-1
d_call: TRBD1

cdr3_aa: CASSLRTSPLGETQYF
cdr3_nt: TGTGCCAGCAGCTTGCGCACTAGCCCGTTAGGAGAGACCCAGTACTTC
j_call: TRBJ2-5
clone_size: .
v_call: TRBV5-4
d_call: .

cdr3_aa: CASSLQGSYEQYF
cdr3_nt: TGTGCCAGCAGCTTGCAGGGGTCCTACGAGCAGTACTTC
j_call: TRBJ2-7
clone_size: .
v_call: TRBV5-5
d_call: .

cdr3_aa: CATSRTLAGGPLGNNEQFF
cdr3_nt: TGTGCCACCAGCAGAACTCTAGCGGGGGGGCCTCTGGGTAACAATGAGCAGTTCTTC
j_call: TRBJ2-1
clone_size: .
v_call: TRBV15
d_call: TRBD2

cdr3_aa: CASGASGDPQETQYF
cdr3_nt: TGTGCCAGCGGGGCTAGCGGGGACCCACAAGAGACCCAGTACTTC
j_call: TRBJ2-5
clone_size: .
v_call: TRBV11-2
d_call: TRBD2

cdr3_aa: CASSQDSARFTDTQYF
cdr3_nt: TGCGCCAGCAGCCAAGATTCCGCGCGGTTCACAGATACGCAGTATTTT
j_call: TRBJ2-3
clone_size: .
v_call: TRBV4-3
d_call: .

cdr3_aa: CASSEAVFSYEQYF
cdr3_nt: TGTGCCAGCAGCGAAGCGGTTTTCTCCTACGAGCAGTACTTC
j_call: TRBJ2-7
clone_size: .
v_call: TRBV7-2
d_call: .

cdr3_aa: CASSSQGTDTQYF
cdr3_nt: TGTGCCAGCAGTTCCCAGGGCACAGATACGCAGTATTTT
j_call: TRBJ2-3
clone_size: .
v_call: TRBV27
d_call: .

cdr3_aa: CASSMADNTDTQYF
cdr3_nt: TGTGCCAGTAGTATGGCGGACAACACAGATACGCAGTATTTT
j_call: TRBJ2-3
clone_size: .
v_call: TRBV19
d_call: .

cdr3_aa: CATSELGVNTEAFF
cdr3_nt: TGTGCCACCAGCGAACTTGGAGTGAACACTGAAGCTTTCTTT
j_call: TRBJ1-1
clone_size: .
v_call: TRBV15
d_call: .

cdr3_aa: CASSSPNEGEFF
cdr3_nt: TGTGCCAGCAGTTCCCCAAACGAGGGGGAGTTCTTC
j_call: TRBJ2-1
clone_size: .
v_call: TRBV6-5
d_call: .

cdr3_aa: CASSHHIDAGGGSPLHF
cdr3_nt: TGTGCCAGCAGCCATCATATAGATGCAGGGGGCGGTTCACCCCTCCACTTT
j_call: TRBJ1-6
clone_size: .
v_call: TRBV7-8
d_call: TRBD1

cdr3_aa: CASSEGQGTNEKLFF
cdr3_nt: TGCGCCAGCAGCGAAGGACAGGGCACTAATGAAAAACTGTTTTTT
j_call: TRBJ1-4
clone_size: .
v_call: TRBV5-1
d_call: TRBD1

cdr3_aa: CASSEGLANNQPQHF
cdr3_nt: TGTGCCAGCAGTGAAGGGCTGGCAAACAATCAGCCCCAGCATTTT
j_call: TRBJ1-5
clone_size: .
v_call: TRBV2
d_call: .

cdr3_aa: CASSEALSRRTDTQYF
cdr3_nt: TGTGCCAGCAGCGAGGCCCTTTCCCGTCGGACAGATACGCAGTATTTT
j_call: TRBJ2-3
clone_size: .
v_call: TRBV6-4
d_call: .

cdr3_aa: CSVENQGLNTEAFF
cdr3_nt: TGCAGCGTTGAAAACCAGGGGCTGAACACTGAAGCTTTCTTT
j_call: TRBJ1-1
clone_size: .
v_call: TRBV29-1
d_call: .

cdr3_aa: CASSREPGQQETQYF
cdr3_nt: TGTGCCAGCAGCCGAGAACCGGGACAGCAAGAGACCCAGTACTTC
j_call: TRBJ2-5
clone_size: few
v_call: TRBV5-4
d_call: TRBD1

cdr3_aa: CASSQTRLAGGTDTQYF
cdr3_nt: TGCGCCAGCAGCCAAACCCGACTAGCGGGGGGCACAGATACGCAGTATTTT
j_call: TRBJ2-3
clone_size: .
v_call: TRBV4-3
d_call: TRBD2

cdr3_aa: CASSGSGGPYNEQFF
cdr3_nt: TGTGCCAGCAGCGGTAGCGGGGGCCCCTACAATGAGCAGTTCTTC
j_call: TRBJ2-1
clone_size: .
v_call: TRBV6-5
d_call: TRBD2

cdr3_aa: CASSVGGGAWGANVLTF
cdr3_nt: TGTGCCAGCAGCGTAGGGGGTGGGGCGTGGGGGGCCAACGTCCTGACTTTC
j_call: TRBJ2-6
clone_size: .
v_call: TRBV9
d_call: .

cdr3_aa: CASSEGQGGNSPLHF
cdr3_nt: TGTGCCAGCAGTGAGGGACAGGGAGGGAATTCACCCCTCCACTTT
j_call: TRBJ1-6
clone_size: once
v_call: TRBV25-1
d_call: TRBD1

cdr3_aa: CASSSRRDQPQHF
cdr3_nt: TGTGCCAGCAGCTCCCGCCGAGATCAGCCCCAGCATTTT
j_call: TRBJ1-5
clone_size: many
v_call: TRBV7-3
d_call: .

cdr3_aa: CASSAGLAGTYEQYF
cdr3_nt: TGTGCCAGCTCCGCGGGACTAGCGGGTACCTACGAGCAGTACTTC
j_call: TRBJ2-7
clone_size: .
v_call: TRBV18
d_call: TRBD2

cdr3_aa: CSSSLALGRETQYF
cdr3_nt: TGTTCCAGCAGCTTAGCCCTGGGGAGAGAGACCCAGTACTTC
j_call: TRBJ2-5
clone_size: .
v_call: TRBV7-9
d_call: .

cdr3_aa: CASSSGQGVYEQYF
cdr3_nt: TGTGCCAGTAGTTCGGGACAGGGAGTTTACGAGCAGTACTTC
j_call: TRBJ2-7
clone_size: .
v_call: TRBV19
d_call: TRBD1

cdr3_aa: CASGLVRGLGYEQYF
cdr3_nt: TGTGCTAGTGGTTTGGTACGTGGACTAGGTTACGAGCAGTACTTC
j_call: TRBJ2-7
clone_size: .
v_call: TRBV12-5
d_call: TRBD2

cdr3_aa: CASSVPSSGGRNEQFF
cdr3_nt: TGTGCCAGCAGCGTTCCTTCTAGCGGGGGCCGAAATGAGCAGTTCTTC
j_call: TRBJ2-1
clone_size: .
v_call: TRBV7-2
d_call: TRBD2

cdr3_aa: CARTHGTSGGNQETQYF
cdr3_nt: TGTGCCAGAACACACGGGACTAGCGGGGGAAACCAAGAGACCCAGTACTTC
j_call: TRBJ2-5
clone_size: .
v_call: TRBV2
d_call: TRBD2

cdr3_aa: CASSKGRGQINNEQFF
cdr3_nt: TGTGCCAGCAGCAAAGGACGGGGACAGATAAACAATGAGCAGTTCTTC
j_call: TRBJ2-1
clone_size: .
v_call: TRBV21-1
d_call: .

cdr3_aa: CASSYLPETQYF
cdr3_nt: TGTGCCAGCAGTTACCTCCCGGAGACCCAGTACTTC
j_call: TRBJ2-5
clone_size: .
v_call: TRBV6-6
d_call: .

cdr3_aa: CASSLGSAEAFF
cdr3_nt: TGTGCCAGCAGCTTGGGTTCCGCTGAAGCTTTCTTT
j_call: TRBJ1-1
clone_size: few
v_call: TRBV5-6
d_call: .

cdr3_aa: CAISESGGGQPQHF
cdr3_nt: TGTGCCATCAGTGAGAGCGGGGGAGGGCAGCCCCAGCATTTT
j_call: TRBJ1-5
clone_size: few
v_call: TRBV10-3
d_call: .

cdr3_aa: CASSYSAGMDYEQYF
cdr3_nt: TGTGCCAGCAGTTACTCGGCAGGGATGGACTACGAGCAGTACTTC
j_call: TRBJ2-7
clone_size: .
v_call: TRBV6-5
d_call: .

cdr3_aa: CASSIGRGSNTGELFF
cdr3_nt: TGTGCCAGTAGTATAGGGAGGGGATCGAACACCGGGGAGCTGTTTTTT
j_call: TRBJ2-2
clone_size: .
v_call: TRBV19
d_call: .

cdr3_aa: CASSFRHVGFYEQYF
cdr3_nt: TGTGCCAGCAGCTTCAGACACGTTGGCTTCTACGAGCAGTACTTC
j_call: TRBJ2-7
clone_size: .
v_call: TRBV7-6
d_call: .

cdr3_aa: CASSESFRSENTEAFF
cdr3_nt: TGTGCCAGCAGTGAGAGTTTTAGAAGTGAGAACACTGAAGCTTTCTTT
j_call: TRBJ1-1
clone_size: .
v_call: TRBV27
d_call: .

cdr3_aa: CASSHGQGNSPLHF
cdr3_nt: TGCGCCAGCAGCCACGGACAGGGAAATTCACCCCTCCACTTT
j_call: TRBJ1-6
clone_size: .
v_call: TRBV5-1
d_call: TRBD1

cdr3_aa: CATSRDRGGTSYEQYF
cdr3_nt: TGTGCCACCAGCAGAGATCGAGGGGGAACCTCCTACGAGCAGTACTTC
j_call: TRBJ2-7
clone_size: .
v_call: TRBV15
d_call: .

cdr3_aa: CASSNPRGGLRDTQYF
cdr3_nt: TGTGCCAGCTCTAACCCTCGGGGGGGCCTGAGGGATACGCAGTATTTT
j_call: TRBJ2-3
clone_size: .
v_call: TRBV27
d_call: TRBD2

cdr3_aa: CASSILAGIDTQYF
cdr3_nt: TGTGCCAGCAGCATCCTAGCGGGGATAGATACGCAGTATTTT
j_call: TRBJ2-3
clone_size: once
v_call: TRBV11-2
d_call: TRBD2

cdr3_aa: CASSVGGALYNEQFF
cdr3_nt: TGTGCCAGCAGCGTGGGGGGGGCTCTTTACAATGAGCAGTTCTTC
j_call: TRBJ2-1
clone_size: .
v_call: TRBV9
d_call: .

cdr3_aa: CASSQDPSGGARETQYF
cdr3_nt: TGCGCCAGCAGCCAAGATCCCAGCGGGGGGGCCCGAGAGACCCAGTACTTC
j_call: TRBJ2-5
clone_size: .
v_call: TRBV4-3
d_call: TRBD2

cdr3_aa: CASSHGDRGQPEETQYF
cdr3_nt: TGCGCCAGCAGCCACGGGGACAGGGGCCAGCCAGAAGAGACCCAGTACTTC
j_call: TRBJ2-5
clone_size: .
v_call: TRBV4-1
d_call: TRBD1

cdr3_aa: CASSIDLAGNYEQYF
cdr3_nt: TGTGCCAGTAGTATAGACCTAGCGGGGAACTACGAGCAGTACTTC
j_call: TRBJ2-7
clone_size: .
v_call: TRBV19
d_call: TRBD2

cdr3_aa: CASSAGEGHFNEQFF
cdr3_nt: TGTGCCAGCAGCGCGGGGGAGGGGCATTTTAATGAGCAGTTCTTC
j_call: TRBJ2-1
clone_size: .
v_call: TRBV25-1
d_call: TRBD2

cdr3_aa: CARSLVSGDEQYF
cdr3_nt: TGTGCCAGAAGCTTGGTCTCAGGGGACGAGCAGTACTTC
j_call: TRBJ2-7
clone_size: few
v_call: TRBV5-3
d_call: .

cdr3_aa: CASGLAAYNEQFF
cdr3_nt: TGTGCCAGTGGACTAGCGGCCTACAATGAGCAGTTCTTC
j_call: TRBJ2-1
clone_size: .
v_call: TRBV11-2
d_call: TRBD2

cdr3_aa: CASSYSGKTNTEAFF
cdr3_nt: TGTGCCAGCTCATATTCCGGGAAAACGAACACTGAAGCTTTCTTT
j_call: TRBJ1-1
clone_size: .
v_call: TRBV2
d_call: .